One T cell receptor beta chain is described in this entry. The data stem from a study of blood T cell repertoires in COVID-19. Germline V gene data show CDR1 as SEHNR and CDR2 as FQNEAQ (reference sequence). CDR3 length equals 15 residues. V lost 0 bases to trimming and J lost 2 bases, with 10 bases between them. TCRdb keeps only in-frame clones here, not all; method: immunoSEQ multiplex PCR. Of roughly 150,000 clones listed, 90% are singletons. V and J are TRBV7-9 and TRBJ2-5; weak D call: TRBD2 (7 bases). The TCR originated in a man aged 55 to 69 with active or convalescent COVID-19. The sequencing input was peripheral blood. CDR3 nucleotide sequence: TGTGCCAGCAGCTTAGCACGGGGGGCTCAAGAGACCCAGTACTTC. This codes for CASSLARGAQETQYF.